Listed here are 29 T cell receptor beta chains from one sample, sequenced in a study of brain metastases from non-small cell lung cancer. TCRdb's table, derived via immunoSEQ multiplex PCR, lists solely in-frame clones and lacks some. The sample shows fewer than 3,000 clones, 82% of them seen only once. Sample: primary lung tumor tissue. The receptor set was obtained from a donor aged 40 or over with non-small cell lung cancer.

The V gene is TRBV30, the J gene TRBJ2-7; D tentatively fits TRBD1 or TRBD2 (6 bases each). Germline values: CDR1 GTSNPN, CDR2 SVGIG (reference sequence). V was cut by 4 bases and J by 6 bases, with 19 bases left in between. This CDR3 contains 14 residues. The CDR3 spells CAWTYGGGSGEQYF. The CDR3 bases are TGTGCCTGGACCTACGGGGGCGGTTCGGGCGAGCAGTACTTC. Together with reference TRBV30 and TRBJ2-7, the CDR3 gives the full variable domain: SQTIHQWPATLVQPVGSPLSLECTVEGTSNPNLYWYRQAAGRGLQLLFYSVGIGQISSEVPQNLSASRPQDRQFILSSKKLLLSDSGFYLCAWTYGGGSGEQYFGPGTRLTVT.

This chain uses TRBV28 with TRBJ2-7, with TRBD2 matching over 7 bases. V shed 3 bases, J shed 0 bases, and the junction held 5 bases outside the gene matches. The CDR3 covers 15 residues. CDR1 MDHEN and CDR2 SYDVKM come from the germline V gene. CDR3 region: CASSFRGGSSYEQYF. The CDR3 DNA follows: TGTGCCAGCAGTTTCCGCGGCGGGAGCTCCTACGAGCAGTACTTC.

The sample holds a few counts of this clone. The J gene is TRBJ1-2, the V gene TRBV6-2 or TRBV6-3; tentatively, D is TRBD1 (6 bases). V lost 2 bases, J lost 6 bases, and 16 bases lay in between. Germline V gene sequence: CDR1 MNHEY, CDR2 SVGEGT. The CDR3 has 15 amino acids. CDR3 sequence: CASSYIPQGKDGYTF. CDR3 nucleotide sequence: TGTGCCAGCAGTTACATTCCACAGGGAAAAGATGGCTACACCTTC.

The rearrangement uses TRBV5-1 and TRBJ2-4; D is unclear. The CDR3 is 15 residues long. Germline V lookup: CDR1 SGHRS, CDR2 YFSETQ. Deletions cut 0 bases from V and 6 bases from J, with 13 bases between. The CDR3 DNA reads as TGCGCCAGCAGCTTGGAGGGCCGAGCCCTAAACATTCAGTACTTC. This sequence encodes CASSLEGRALNIQYF.

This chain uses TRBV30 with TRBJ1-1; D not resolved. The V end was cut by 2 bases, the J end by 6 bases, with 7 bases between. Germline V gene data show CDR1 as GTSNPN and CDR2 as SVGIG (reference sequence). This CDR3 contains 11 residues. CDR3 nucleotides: TGTGCCTGGAGTAGTCACCCTGAAGCTTTCTTT. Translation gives CAWSSHPEAFF.

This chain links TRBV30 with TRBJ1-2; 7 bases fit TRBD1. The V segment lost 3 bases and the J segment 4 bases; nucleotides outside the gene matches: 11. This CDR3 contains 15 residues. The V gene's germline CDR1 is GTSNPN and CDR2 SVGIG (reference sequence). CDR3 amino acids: CAWRARDRNLYGYTF. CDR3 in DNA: TGTGCCTGGAGGGCCCGGGACAGAAATCTCTATGGCTACACCTTC.

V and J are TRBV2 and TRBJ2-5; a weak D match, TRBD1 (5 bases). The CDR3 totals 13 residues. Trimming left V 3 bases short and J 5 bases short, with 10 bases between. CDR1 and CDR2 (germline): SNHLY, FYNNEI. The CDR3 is CASSDRATETQYF. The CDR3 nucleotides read TGTGCCAGCAGTGACAGGGCCACCGAGACCCAGTACTTC.

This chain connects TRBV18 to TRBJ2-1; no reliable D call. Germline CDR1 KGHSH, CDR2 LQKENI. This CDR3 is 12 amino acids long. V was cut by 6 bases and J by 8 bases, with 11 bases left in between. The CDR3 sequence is CASSDERYEQFF. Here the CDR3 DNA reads TGTGCCAGCTCCGACGAGCGATATGAGCAGTTCTTC.

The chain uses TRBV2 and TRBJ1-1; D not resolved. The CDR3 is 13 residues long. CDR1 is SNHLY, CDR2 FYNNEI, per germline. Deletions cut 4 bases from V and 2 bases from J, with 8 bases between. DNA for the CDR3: TGTGCCAGCAGTGGGGAAGATAACACTGAAGCTTTCTTT. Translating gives CASSGEDNTEAFF.

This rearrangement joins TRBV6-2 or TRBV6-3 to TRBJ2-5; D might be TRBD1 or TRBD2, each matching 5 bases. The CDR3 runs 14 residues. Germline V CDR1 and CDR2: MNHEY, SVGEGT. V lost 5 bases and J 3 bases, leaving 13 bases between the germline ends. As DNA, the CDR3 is TGTGCCAGCAGTCCCGGGACCGTAAAAGAGACCCAGTACTTC. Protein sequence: CASSPGTVKETQYF.

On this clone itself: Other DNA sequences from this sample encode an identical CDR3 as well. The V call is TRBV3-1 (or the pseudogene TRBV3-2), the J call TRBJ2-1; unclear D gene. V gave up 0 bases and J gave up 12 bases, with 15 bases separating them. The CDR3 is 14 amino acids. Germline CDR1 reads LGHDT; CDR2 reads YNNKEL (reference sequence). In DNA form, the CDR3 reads TGTGCCAGCAGCCAAGAAGGGCAGGTACGAGGGCAGTTCTTC. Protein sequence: CASSQEGQVRGQFF.

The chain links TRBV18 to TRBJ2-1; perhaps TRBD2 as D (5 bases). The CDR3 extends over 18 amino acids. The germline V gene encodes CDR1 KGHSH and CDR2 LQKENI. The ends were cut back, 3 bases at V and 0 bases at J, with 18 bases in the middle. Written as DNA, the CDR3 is TGTGCCAGCTCACCGGATTCTCGGGGTGTCGGCTCCTACAATGAGCAGTTCTTC. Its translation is CASSPDSRGVGSYNEQFF.

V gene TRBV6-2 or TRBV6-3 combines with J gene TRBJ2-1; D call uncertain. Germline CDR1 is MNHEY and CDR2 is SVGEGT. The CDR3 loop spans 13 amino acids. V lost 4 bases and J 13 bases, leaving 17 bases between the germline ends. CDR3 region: CASSLNLGTDQFF. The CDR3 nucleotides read TGTGCCAGCAGTTTAAATTTAGGAACGGATCAGTTCTTC.

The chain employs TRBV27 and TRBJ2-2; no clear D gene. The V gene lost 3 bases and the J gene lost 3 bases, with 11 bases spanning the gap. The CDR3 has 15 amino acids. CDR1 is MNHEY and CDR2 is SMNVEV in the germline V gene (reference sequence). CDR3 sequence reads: CASSFAMPYTGELFF. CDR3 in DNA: TGTGCCAGCAGTTTTGCCATGCCCTACACCGGGGAGCTGTTTTTT.

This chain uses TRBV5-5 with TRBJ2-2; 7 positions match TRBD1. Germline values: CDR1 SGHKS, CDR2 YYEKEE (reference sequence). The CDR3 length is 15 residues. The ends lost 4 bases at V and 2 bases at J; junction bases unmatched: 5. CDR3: CASSTTGANTGELFF. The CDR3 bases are TGTGCCAGCAGCACAACAGGGGCCAACACCGGGGAGCTGTTTTTT.

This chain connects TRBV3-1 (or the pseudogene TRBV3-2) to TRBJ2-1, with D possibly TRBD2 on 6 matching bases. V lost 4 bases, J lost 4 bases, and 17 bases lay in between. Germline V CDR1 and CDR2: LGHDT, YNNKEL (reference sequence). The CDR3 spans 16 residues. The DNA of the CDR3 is TGTGCCAGCAGCCCCTTTAGCGGAAAACCTTACAATGAGCAGTTCTTC. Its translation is CASSPFSGKPYNEQFF.

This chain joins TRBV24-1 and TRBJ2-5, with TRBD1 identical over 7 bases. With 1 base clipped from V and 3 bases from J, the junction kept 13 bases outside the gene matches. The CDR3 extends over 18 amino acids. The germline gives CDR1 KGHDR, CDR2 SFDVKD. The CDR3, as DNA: TGTGCCACCAGTGATTTATTTCTTCGGGCAGGGGGAAAAGAGACCCAGTACTTC. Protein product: CATSDLFLRAGGKETQYF.

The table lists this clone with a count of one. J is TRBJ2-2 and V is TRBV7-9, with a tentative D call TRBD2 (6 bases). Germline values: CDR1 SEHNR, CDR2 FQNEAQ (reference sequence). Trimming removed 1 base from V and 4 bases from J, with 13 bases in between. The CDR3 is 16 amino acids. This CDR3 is CASSLGGRGATGELFF. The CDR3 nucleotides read TGTGCCAGCAGCTTAGGGGGTCGCGGGGCCACCGGGGAGCTGTTTTTT.

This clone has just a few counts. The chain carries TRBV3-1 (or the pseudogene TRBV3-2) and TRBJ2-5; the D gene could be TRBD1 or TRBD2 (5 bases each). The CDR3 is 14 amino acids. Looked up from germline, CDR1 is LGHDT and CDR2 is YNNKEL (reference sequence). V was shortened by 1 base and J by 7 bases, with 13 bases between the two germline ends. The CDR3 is CASSQAGHPGTQYF. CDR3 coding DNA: TGTGCCAGCAGCCAAGCGGGGCATCCGGGGACCCAGTACTTC.

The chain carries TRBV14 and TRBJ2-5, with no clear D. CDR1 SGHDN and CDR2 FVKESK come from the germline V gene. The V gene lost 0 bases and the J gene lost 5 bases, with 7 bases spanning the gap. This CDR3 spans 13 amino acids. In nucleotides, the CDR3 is TGTGCCAGCAGCCAAGACGCTTACGAGACCCAGTACTTC. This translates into CASSQDAYETQYF.

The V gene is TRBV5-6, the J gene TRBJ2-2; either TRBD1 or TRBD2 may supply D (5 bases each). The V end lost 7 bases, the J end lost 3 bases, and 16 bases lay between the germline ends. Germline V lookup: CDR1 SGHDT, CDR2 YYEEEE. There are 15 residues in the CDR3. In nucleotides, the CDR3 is TGTGCCAGCGCCTCGGGGATAGGGGACACCGGGGAGCTGTTTTTT. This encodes CASASGIGDTGELFF.

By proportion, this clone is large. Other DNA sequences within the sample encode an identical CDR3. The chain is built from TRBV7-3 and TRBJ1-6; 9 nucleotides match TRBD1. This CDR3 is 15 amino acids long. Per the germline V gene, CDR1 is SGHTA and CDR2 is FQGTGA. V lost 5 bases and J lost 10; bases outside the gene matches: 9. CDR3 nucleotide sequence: TGTGCCAGCAGCCAAACAGGGGGCCAGGGGTCACCCCTCCACTTT. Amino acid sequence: CASSQTGGQGSPLHF.

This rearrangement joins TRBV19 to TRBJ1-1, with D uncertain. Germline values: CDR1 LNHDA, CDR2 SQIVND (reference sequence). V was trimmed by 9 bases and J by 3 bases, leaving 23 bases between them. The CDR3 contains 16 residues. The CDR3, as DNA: TGTGCCAGCTCCGACCGACGATACCTGAGGGACACTGAAGCTTTCTTT. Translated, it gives CASSDRRYLRDTEAFF.

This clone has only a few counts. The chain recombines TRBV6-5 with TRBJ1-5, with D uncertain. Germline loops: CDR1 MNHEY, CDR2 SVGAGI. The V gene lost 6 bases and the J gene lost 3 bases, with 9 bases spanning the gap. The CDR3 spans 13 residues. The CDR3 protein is CASSPGNNQPQHF. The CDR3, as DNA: TGTGCCAGCAGCCCGGGGAACAATCAGCCCCAGCATTTT.

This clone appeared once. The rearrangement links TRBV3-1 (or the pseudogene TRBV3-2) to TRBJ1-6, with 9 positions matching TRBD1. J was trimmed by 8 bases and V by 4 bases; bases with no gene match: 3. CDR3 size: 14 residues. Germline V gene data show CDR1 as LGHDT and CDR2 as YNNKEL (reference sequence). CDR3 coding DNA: TGTGCCAGCAGCCTGACAGGGGGGGATTCACCCCTCCACTTT. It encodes CASSLTGGDSPLHF.

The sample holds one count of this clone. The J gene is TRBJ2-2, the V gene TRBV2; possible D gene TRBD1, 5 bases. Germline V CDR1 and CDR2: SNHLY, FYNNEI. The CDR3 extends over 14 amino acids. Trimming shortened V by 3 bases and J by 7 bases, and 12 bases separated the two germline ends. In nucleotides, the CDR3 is TGTGCCAGCAGTGATCGCGCGGACATCGGGGAGCTGTTTTTT. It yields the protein CASSDRADIGELFF.

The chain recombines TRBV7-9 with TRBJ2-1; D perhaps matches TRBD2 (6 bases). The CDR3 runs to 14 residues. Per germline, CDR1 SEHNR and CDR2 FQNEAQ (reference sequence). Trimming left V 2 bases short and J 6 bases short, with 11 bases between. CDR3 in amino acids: CASSLRRDSNEQFF. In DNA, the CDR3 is TGTGCCAGCAGCTTAAGGCGGGATTCCAATGAGCAGTTCTTC.

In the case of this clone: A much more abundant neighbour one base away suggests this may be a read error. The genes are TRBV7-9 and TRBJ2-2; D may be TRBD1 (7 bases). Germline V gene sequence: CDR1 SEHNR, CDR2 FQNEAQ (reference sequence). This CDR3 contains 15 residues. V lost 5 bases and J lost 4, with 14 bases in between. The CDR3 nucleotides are TGTGCCAGCAGCCGGGGGACAGAGTCCACCGGGGAGCTGTTTTTT. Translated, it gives CASSRGTESTGELFF.

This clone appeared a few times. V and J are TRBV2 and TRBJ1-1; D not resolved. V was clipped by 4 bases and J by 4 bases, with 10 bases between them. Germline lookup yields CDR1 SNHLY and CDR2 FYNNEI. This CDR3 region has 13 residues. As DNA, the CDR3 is TGTGCCAGCAGTGTAGAGGGCGGCACTGAAGCTTTCTTT. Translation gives CASSVEGGTEAFF.